This T cell receptor (beta chain) was documented in a study of cytomegalovirus exposure and HLA in healthy donors. PCR employed 60 Vbeta and 13 Jbeta primers. In the authors' workflow: The authors later counted 75 million to 90 million unique TCR beta chains, approximately 10 million of them shared. The method was immunoSEQ multiplex PCR; TCRdb's version includes in-frame clones alone and lacks a portion of them. V and J calls and clone size come straight from that table; D and trimming were deduced from the DNA. The sample has about 300,000 clones, 86% seen once. A word on this clone: Its antigen is not identified.

V gave up 2 bases and J gave up 6 bases, with 14 bases separating them. Germline values: CDR1 SGHTA, CDR2 FQGNSA. CDR3 length equals 15 residues. Findings of the study overall: Other equally common chains were less clonally expanded than HLA-associated TCR beta chains, a later analysis showed.

Material: PBMCs. The sequence came from a man between 35 and 55 years old in good health and CMV-seropositive. The chain links TRBV7-2 to TRBJ2-1; possibly TRBD2 for D (6 bases). CDR3 sequence: CASSLMEGPVNEQFF. The CDR3 DNA follows: TGTGCCAGCAGCTTAATGGAGGGCCCGGTCAATGAGCAGTTCTTC.